One and the same sample provided the 16 T cell receptor beta chains below, sequenced in a study of shared clonotypes between healthy human individuals. Profiling relied on immunoSEQ multiplex PCR, and the TCRdb table lists in-frame clones only, not all of them. The sample lists 2.3 million or so clones, more than 80% occurring once. The sequencing sample was made of naive CD4+ T cells from PBMCs. The sample's subset: CD45RA+ positively selected. The origin of the receptors is a man between 18 and 29 years old in good health. Some clones in this sample may be carry-over from other donors' samples.

The gene calls are TRBV9 and TRBJ1-3, with 7 bases that match TRBD1. The CDR3 sequence is 16 residues long. The germline V gene encodes CDR1 SGDLS and CDR2 YYNGEE. J lost 4 bases, V lost 3 bases, and 10 bases had no gene match. In nucleotides, the CDR3 is TGTGCCAGCAGCGCCCTACTACAGGGGACGGGAAACACCATATATTTT. Translation: CASSALLQGTGNTIYF.

The chain recombines TRBV5-4 with TRBJ2-1, with 8 bases fitting TRBD2. The CDR3 is 16 residues long. Germline assignment: CDR1 SGHNT and CDR2 YYREEE (reference sequence). Trimming took 3 bases from V and 10 from J; bases not matched to a gene: 15. CDR3 sequence reads: CASSSYGTSGPAEQFF. CDR3 sequence (DNA): TGTGCCAGCAGCTCGTACGGGACTAGTGGGCCAGCGGAGCAGTTCTTC.

CDR3 bases: TGTGCCAGCAGTGAATATATCAGGGAGCCCACAGATACGCAGTATTTT. Protein: CASSEYIREPTDTQYF. The chain carries TRBV25-1 and TRBJ2-3; the D call may be TRBD1 or TRBD2 (5 bases each). CDR1 and CDR2 from the germline V gene are MGHDK and SYGVNS. This CDR3 contains 16 residues. V gave up 0 bases and J gave up 2 bases, with 12 bases separating them.

V is TRBV19 and J is TRBJ2-4; D is undetermined. The CDR3 runs to 11 residues. Germline CDR1 and CDR2: LNHDA and SQIVND (reference sequence). Trimming shortened V by 6 bases and J by 13 bases, and 13 bases separated the two germline ends. The DNA for the CDR3 is TGTGCCAGTAGCGCAGGCGCCCCCCAGTACTTC. Its protein is CASSAGAPQYF.

This clone was found once. This chain uses TRBV28 with TRBJ2-5; the D call may be TRBD1 or TRBD2 (6 bases each). Germline V gene sequence: CDR1 MDHEN, CDR2 SYDVKM. There are 13 residues in the CDR3. Trimming stripped 6 bases from V and 6 bases from J, with 14 bases between. Written as DNA, the CDR3 is TGTGCCAGCAGCCTAGGGGGGATTAAGACCCAGTACTTC. Protein product: CASSLGGIKTQYF.

The V and J genes are TRBV9 and TRBJ1-4; 8 bases match TRBD1. Trimming took 4 bases from V and 4 from J; bases not matched to a gene: 6. The CDR3 is made up of 15 amino acids. Germline CDR1 SGDLS, CDR2 YYNGEE. CDR3 DNA sequence: TGTGCCAGCAGCCGGAGGACAGGGATTAATGAAAAACTGTTTTTT. This sequence encodes CASSRRTGINEKLFF.

The V and J genes are TRBV5-1 and TRBJ2-6; D gene unclear. This CDR3 spans 14 amino acids. V was cut by 7 bases and J by 0 bases, with 8 bases left in between. The germline V gene has CDR1 SGHRS and CDR2 YFSETQ. The CDR3 DNA sequence: TGCGCCAGCGCGATAAGCTCTGGGGCCAACGTCCTGACTTTC. Its translation is CASAISSGANVLTF.

The chain is built from TRBV15 and TRBJ1-2, with D possibly TRBD1 on 5 matching bases. Trimming took off 2 bases at V and 4 bases at J, with 14 bases between the two ends. The CDR3 length is 15 residues. CDR1 and CDR2 from the germline V gene are LNHNV and YYDKDF (reference sequence). CDR3: CATSRQRGSVYGYTF. The CDR3 DNA is TGTGCCACCAGCAGACAACGGGGGTCAGTCTATGGCTACACCTTC.

The chain combines TRBV28 with TRBJ2-1; 8 nucleotides line up with TRBD2. The CDR3 totals 15 residues. CDR1 is MDHEN and CDR2 is SYDVKM in the germline V gene. V lost 5 bases to trimming and J lost 6 bases; unmatched junction nucleotides: 9. This CDR3 is CASSQAGEGPNEQFF. DNA for the CDR3: TGTGCCAGCAGTCAAGCGGGAGAGGGACCCAATGAGCAGTTCTTC. Filled out from reference TRBV28 and TRBJ2-1, the complete variable domain reads DVKVTQSSRYLVKRTGEKVFLECVQDMDHENMFWYRQDPGLGLRLIYFSYDVKMKEKGDIPEGYSVSREKKERFSLILESASTNQTSMYLCASSQAGEGPNEQFFGPGTRLTVL.

The chain links TRBV6-5 to TRBJ1-2; D remains ambiguous. The CDR3 consists of 10 residues. V was cut by 3 bases and J by 10 bases, with 6 bases left in between. Looked up from germline, CDR1 is MNHEY and CDR2 is SVGAGI. The CDR3 here is CASSYSHYTF. The CDR3 DNA reads TGTGCCAGCAGTTATTCGCACTACACCTTC.

This clone was seen once. The chain employs TRBV12-5 and TRBJ1-2; D unresolved. Trimming took off 6 bases at V and 0 bases at J, with 8 bases between the two ends. Germline V gives CDR1 LGHNT, CDR2 FRNRAP. The CDR3 consists of 13 residues. CDR3 nucleotide sequence: TGTGCTAGTGGCTATGGGACTAACTATGGCTACACCTTC. It codes for CASGYGTNYGYTF.

This clone appeared a single time. The chain links TRBV7-9 to TRBJ2-1, with 7 bases that match TRBD2. With V trimmed by 5 bases and J by 3 bases, 16 bases remained unmatched. CDR3 length: 18 amino acids. Germline CDR1 reads SEHNR; CDR2 reads FQNEAQ (reference sequence). The CDR3 DNA is TGTGCCAGCAGCCCACCCCCCCGGCGGGAGTGGTTCTACAATGAGCAGTTCTTC. It encodes CASSPPPRREWFYNEQFF.

The chain carries TRBV28 and TRBJ2-7; TRBD1 aligns across 8 bases. The germline CDR1 and CDR2 sequences are MDHEN and SYDVKM. V was clipped by 6 bases and J by 4 bases; unmatched bases: 11. The CDR3 runs to 15 residues. CDR3 sequence reads: CASRQGLNRGYEQYF. The CDR3 region has the DNA TGTGCCAGCAGACAGGGGTTGAACAGGGGGTACGAGCAGTACTTC.

The rearrangement uses TRBV5-1 and TRBJ1-2; maybe TRBD1 (6 bases). V lost 0 bases, J lost 4 bases, and 13 bases lay in between. This CDR3 region has 15 residues. Germline values: CDR1 SGHRS, CDR2 YFSETQ. DNA for the CDR3: TGCGCCAGCAGCTTGGCCCGGGACACCATCTATGGCTACACCTTC. Encoded protein: CASSLARDTIYGYTF.

The rearrangement joins TRBV5-1 to TRBJ2-2; 7 bases map to TRBD1. V was clipped by 7 bases and J by 3 bases; unmatched bases: 15. CDR3 length: 17 amino acids. CDR1 SGHRS and CDR2 YFSETQ come from the germline V gene. This chain's CDR3 is CASGWTGPASDTGELFF. In DNA form, the CDR3 reads TGCGCCAGCGGATGGACAGGCCCGGCCTCGGACACCGGGGAGCTGTTTTTT.

This clone has a single count. The CDR3 DNA reads as TGTGCCAGCAGCCCATATGCTTACATTGGGGGAGGAGAGACCCAGTACTTC. It translates to CASSPYAYIGGGETQYF. The rearrangement links TRBV5-4 to TRBJ2-5; tentative D call: TRBD2 (6 bases). Germline CDR1 is SGHNT and CDR2 is YYREEE (reference sequence). The CDR3 covers 17 residues. Trimming cost V 4 bases and J 4 bases, with 23 bases left between them.